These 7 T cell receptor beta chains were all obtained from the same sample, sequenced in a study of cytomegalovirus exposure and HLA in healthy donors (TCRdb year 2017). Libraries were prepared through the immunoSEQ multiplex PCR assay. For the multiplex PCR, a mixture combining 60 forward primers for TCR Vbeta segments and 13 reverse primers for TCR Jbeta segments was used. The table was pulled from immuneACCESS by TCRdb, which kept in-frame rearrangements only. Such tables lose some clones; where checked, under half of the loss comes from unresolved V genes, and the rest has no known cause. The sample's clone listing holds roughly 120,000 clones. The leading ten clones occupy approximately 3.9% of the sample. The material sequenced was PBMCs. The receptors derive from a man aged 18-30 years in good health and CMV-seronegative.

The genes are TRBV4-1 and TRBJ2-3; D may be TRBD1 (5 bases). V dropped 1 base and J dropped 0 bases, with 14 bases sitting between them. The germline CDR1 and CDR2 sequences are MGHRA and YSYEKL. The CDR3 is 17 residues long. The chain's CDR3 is CASSQAQVGASTDTQYF. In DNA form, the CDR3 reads TGCGCCAGCAGCCAAGCCCAGGTAGGGGCTAGCACAGATACGCAGTATTTT.

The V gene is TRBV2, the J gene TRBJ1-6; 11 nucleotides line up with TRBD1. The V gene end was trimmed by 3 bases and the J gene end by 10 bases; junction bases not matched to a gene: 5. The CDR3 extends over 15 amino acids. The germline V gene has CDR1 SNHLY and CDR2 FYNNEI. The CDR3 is CASSDRGTGGSPLHF. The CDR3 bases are TGTGCCAGCAGTGATAGAGGGACAGGGGGATCACCCCTCCACTTT. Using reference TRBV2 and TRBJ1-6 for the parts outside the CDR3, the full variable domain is EPEVTQTPSHQVTQMGQEVILRCVPISNHLYFYWYRQILGQKVEFLVSFYNNEISEKSEIFDDQFSVERPDGSNFTLKIRSTKLEDSAMYFCASSDRGTGGSPLHFGNGTRLTVT.

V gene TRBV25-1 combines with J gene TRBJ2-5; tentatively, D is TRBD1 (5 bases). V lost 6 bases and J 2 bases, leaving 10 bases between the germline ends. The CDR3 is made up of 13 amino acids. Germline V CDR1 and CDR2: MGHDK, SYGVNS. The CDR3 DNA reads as TGTGCCAGCAGGGCATACAGGCAAGAGACCCAGTACTTC. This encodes CASRAYRQETQYF.

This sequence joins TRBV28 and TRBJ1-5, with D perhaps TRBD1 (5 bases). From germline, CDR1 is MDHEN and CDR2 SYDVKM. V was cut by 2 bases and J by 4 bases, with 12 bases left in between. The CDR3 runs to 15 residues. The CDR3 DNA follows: TGTGCCAGCAGTTTAGGGGGGGGAGGAAATCAGCCCCAGCATTTT. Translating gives CASSLGGGGNQPQHF.

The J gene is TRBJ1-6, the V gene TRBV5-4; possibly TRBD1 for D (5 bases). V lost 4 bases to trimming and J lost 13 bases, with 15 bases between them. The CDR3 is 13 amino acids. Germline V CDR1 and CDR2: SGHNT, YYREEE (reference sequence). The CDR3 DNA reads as TGTGCCAGCAGCGCGGACACGGCCCGGCCCCTCCACTTT. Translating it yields CASSADTARPLHF.

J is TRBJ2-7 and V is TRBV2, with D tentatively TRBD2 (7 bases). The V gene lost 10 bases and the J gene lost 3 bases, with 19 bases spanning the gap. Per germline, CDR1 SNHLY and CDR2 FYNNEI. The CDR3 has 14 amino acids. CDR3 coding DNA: TGTGCCATCCAAAAGGGGGGGACGGTCTACGAGCAGTACTTC. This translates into CAIQKGGTVYEQYF.

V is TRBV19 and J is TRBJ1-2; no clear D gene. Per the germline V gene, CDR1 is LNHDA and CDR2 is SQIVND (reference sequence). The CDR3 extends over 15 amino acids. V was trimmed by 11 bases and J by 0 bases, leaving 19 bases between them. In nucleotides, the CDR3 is TGTGCCTCCAACTCGTTACAGAGCCCTAACTATGGCTACACCTTC. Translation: CASNSLQSPNYGYTF.